Listed below are T cell receptor beta chains from one sample, sequenced in a study of graft-versus-host responses after intestinal transplantation. The assay was immunoSEQ multiplex PCR, and TCRdb's table has in-frame clones only and misses some. Found here are just over 40,000 clones, more than 80% of them singletons; the top ten hold 2% to 2.5%. The sample here was PBMCs, taken about 330 days after intestinal transplant. These receptors were collected from a human patient who received an intestinal transplant, so some T cells may come from the graft donor. CDR3s include the opening cysteine and the closing phenylalanine or tryptophan. D genes are given only for firm matches. For some rows the clone size is stated as once, few or many, or as a class when expanded; others skip it.

NA	TRBV2	TRBJ1-2	NA	TGTGCCAGCAGTGAAAGGAGCTATGGCTACACCTTC	CASSERSYGYTF
NA	TRBV5-6	TRBJ1-5	TRBD1	TGTGCCAGCAGCTTACAGGGGGCGCGCAATCAGCCCCAGCATTTT	CASSLQGARNQPQHF
once	TRBV7-7	TRBJ2-2	TRBD2	TGTGCTAGCAGCTTAGGGGCGGGAGGGCCAGGCACCGGGGAGCTGTTTTTT	CASSLGAGGPGTGELFF
few	TRBV4-2	TRBJ1-2	TRBD1	TGTGCCAGCAGCCAAGCCGGACAGGGCCCCAGCTATGGCTACACCTTC	CASSQAGQGPSYGYTF
once	TRBV7-9	TRBJ2-3	TRBD1	TGTGCCAGCAGCTACAGGGGGAGAGGCACAGATACGCAGTATTTT	CASSYRGRGTDTQYF
NA	TRBV6-5	TRBJ2-7	NA	TGTGCCAGCAGGGACAGCCTGGACGAGCAGTACTTC	CASRDSLDEQYF
NA	TRBV2	TRBJ1-1	NA	TGTGCCAGCAGCGAGGGACGGGGGGTCGCTGAAGCTTTCTTT	CASSEGRGVAEAFF
NA	TRBV28	TRBJ1-3	NA	TGTGCCAGCGGTGTGCCAGGAAACACCATATATTTT	CASGVPGNTIYF
NA	TRBV29-1	TRBJ1-2	TRBD1	TGCAGCGTTGAAGAAGACAGGGGGTATGGCTACACCTTC	CSVEEDRGYGYTF
NA	TRBV7-9	TRBJ2-2	NA	TGTGCCAGCAGCTGGACGGTGGCCAGGGAGCTGTTTTTT	CASSWTVARELFF